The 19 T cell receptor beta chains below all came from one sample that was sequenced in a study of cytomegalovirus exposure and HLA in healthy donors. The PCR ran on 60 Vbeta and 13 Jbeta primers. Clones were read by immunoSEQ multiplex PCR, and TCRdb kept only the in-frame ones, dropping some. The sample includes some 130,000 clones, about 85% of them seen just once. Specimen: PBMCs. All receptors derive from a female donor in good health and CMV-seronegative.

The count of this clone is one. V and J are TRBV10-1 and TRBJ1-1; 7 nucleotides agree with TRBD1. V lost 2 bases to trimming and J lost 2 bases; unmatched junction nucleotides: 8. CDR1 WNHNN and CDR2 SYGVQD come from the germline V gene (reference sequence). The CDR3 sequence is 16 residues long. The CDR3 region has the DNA TGCGCCAGCAGTGAGACACCGACAGGGTCAAACACTGAAGCTTTCTTT. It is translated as CASSETPTGSNTEAFF.

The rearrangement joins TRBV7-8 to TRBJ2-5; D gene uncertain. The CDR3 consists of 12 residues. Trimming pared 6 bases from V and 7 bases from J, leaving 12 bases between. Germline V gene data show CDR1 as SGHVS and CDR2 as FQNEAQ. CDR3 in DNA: TGTGCCAGCAGTTTCACCCGCGGGACCCAGTACTTC. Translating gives CASSFTRGTQYF.

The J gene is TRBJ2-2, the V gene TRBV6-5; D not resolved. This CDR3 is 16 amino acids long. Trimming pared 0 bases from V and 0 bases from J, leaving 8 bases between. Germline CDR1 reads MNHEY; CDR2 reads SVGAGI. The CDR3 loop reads CASSYSVHTNTGELFF. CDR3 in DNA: TGTGCCAGCAGTTACTCTGTGCACACGAACACCGGGGAGCTGTTTTTT.

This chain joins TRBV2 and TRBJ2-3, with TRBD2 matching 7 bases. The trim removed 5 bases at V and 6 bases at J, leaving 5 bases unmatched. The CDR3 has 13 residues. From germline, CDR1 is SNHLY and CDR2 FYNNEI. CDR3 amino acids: CASSWTSRDTQYF. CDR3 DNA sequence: TGTGCCAGCAGTTGGACTAGTAGGGATACGCAGTATTTT.

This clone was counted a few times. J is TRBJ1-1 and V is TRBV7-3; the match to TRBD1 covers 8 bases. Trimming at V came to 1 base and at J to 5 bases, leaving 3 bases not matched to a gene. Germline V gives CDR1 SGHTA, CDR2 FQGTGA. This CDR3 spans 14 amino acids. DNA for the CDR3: TGTGCCAGCAGCTTAAGACAGGGGCTGACTGAAGCTTTCTTT. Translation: CASSLRQGLTEAFF.

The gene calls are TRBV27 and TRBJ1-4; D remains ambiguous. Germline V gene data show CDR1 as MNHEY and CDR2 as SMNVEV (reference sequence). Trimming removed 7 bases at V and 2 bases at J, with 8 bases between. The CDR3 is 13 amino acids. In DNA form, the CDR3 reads TGTGCCAGCACGAGTCATACTAATGAAAAACTGTTTTTT. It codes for CASTSHTNEKLFF. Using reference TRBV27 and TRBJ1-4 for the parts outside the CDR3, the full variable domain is EAQVTQNPRYLITVTGKKLTVTCSQNMNHEYMSWYRQDPGLGLRQIYYSMNVEVTDKGDVPEGYKVSRKEKRNFPLILESPSPNQTSLYFCASTSHTNEKLFFGSGTQLSVL.

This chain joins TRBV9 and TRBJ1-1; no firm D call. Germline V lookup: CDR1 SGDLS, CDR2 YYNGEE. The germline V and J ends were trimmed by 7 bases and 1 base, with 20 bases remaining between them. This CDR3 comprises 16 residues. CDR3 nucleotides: TGTGCCAGCTCCGTGGAGATTCGGTCGACGAACACTGAAGCTTTCTTT. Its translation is CASSVEIRSTNTEAFF.

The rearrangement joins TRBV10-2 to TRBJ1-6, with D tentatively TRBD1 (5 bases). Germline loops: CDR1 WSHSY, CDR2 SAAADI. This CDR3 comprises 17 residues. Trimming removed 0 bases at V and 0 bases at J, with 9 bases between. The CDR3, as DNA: TGCGCCAGCAGTGAGTCCCAGGGCAGCTCCTATAATTCACCCCTCCACTTT. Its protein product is CASSESQGSSYNSPLHF.

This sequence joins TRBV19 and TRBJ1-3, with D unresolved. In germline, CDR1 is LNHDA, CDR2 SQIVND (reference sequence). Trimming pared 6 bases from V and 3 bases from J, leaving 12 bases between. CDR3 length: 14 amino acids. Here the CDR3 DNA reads TGTGCCAGTAGCAACAGACACCTTGGAAACACCATATATTTT. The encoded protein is CASSNRHLGNTIYF. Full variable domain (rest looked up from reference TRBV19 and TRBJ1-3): DGGITQSPKYLFRKEGQNVTLSCEQNLNHDAMYWYRQDPGQGLRLIYYSQIVNDFQKGDIAEGYSVSREKKESFPLTVTSAQKNPTAFYLCASSNRHLGNTIYFGEGSWLTVV.

The CDR3 is CASTSQAGVTDTQYF. The CDR3 coding sequence is TGTGCCAGCACATCTCAAGCGGGGGTAACAGATACGCAGTATTTT. The rearrangement links TRBV28 to TRBJ2-3; 8 positions agree with TRBD2. This CDR3 has 15 residues. Germline V gives CDR1 MDHEN, CDR2 SYDVKM. Trimming removed 7 bases from V and 3 bases from J; junction bases left unmatched: 9.

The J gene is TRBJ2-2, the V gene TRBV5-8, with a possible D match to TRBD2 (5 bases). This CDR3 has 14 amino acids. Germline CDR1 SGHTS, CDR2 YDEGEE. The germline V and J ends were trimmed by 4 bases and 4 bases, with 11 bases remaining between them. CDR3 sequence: CASSPGLSTGELFF. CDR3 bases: TGTGCCAGCAGCCCAGGACTTTCCACCGGGGAGCTGTTTTTT.

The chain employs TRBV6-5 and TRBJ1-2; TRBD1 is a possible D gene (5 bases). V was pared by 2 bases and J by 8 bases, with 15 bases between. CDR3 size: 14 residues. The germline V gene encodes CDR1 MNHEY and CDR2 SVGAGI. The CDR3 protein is CASSYNLQGQGYTF. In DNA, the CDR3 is TGTGCCAGCAGTTACAATCTCCAGGGTCAGGGCTACACCTTC.

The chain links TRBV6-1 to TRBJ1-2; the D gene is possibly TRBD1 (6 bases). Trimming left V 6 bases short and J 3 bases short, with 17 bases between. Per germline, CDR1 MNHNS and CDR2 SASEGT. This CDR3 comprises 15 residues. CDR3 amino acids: CASRGAGARYYGYTF. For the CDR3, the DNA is TGTGCCAGCAGAGGGGCAGGGGCTAGGTACTATGGCTACACCTTC.

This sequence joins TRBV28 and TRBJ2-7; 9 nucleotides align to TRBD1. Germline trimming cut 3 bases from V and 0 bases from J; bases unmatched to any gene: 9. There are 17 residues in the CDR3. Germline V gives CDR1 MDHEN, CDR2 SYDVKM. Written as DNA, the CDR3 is TGTGCCAGCAGTTTTTATCGGGACAGGGTAGACTCCTACGAGCAGTACTTC. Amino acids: CASSFYRDRVDSYEQYF.

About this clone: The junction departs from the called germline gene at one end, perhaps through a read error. The CDR3 DNA follows: TGTGCTAGCAGCCAAGACAGGACTGAGCAGTTCTTC. The encoded protein is CASSQDRTEQFF. V is TRBV7-7 and J is TRBJ2-1, with D perhaps TRBD1 (6 bases). CDR1 is SSHAT and CDR2 is FNYEAQ in the germline V gene (reference sequence). This CDR3 is built from 12 residues.

The CDR3 coding sequence is TGTGCCAGCAGTTTATCGGGACAGGGAGCTGAAAAACTGTTTTTT. Translation: CASSLSGQGAEKLFF. V gene TRBV2 combines with J gene TRBJ1-4; 9 positions match TRBD1. The CDR3 covers 15 residues. Germline CDR1 is SNHLY and CDR2 is FYNNEI. J lost 7 bases, V lost 5 bases, and 8 bases had no gene match. Full variable domain (missing parts from reference TRBV2 and TRBJ1-4): EPEVTQTPSHQVTQMGQEVILRCVPISNHLYFYWYRQILGQKVEFLVSFYNNEISEKSEIFDDQFSVERPDGSNFTLKIRSTKLEDSAMYFCASSLSGQGAEKLFFGSGTQLSVL.

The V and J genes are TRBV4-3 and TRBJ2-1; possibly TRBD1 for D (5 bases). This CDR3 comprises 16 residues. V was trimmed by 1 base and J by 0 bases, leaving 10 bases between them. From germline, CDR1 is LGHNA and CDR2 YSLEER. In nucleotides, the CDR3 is TGCGCCAGCAGCCAAGCCAGGGTATTCTCCTACAATGAGCAGTTCTTC. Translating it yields CASSQARVFSYNEQFF.

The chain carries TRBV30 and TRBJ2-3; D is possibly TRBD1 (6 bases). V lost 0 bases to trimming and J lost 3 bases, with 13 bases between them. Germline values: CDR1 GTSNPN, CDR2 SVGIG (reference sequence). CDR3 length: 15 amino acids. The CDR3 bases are TGTGCCTGGAGTGTAAGGGGGACCACAACAGATACGCAGTATTTT. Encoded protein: CAWSVRGTTTDTQYF.

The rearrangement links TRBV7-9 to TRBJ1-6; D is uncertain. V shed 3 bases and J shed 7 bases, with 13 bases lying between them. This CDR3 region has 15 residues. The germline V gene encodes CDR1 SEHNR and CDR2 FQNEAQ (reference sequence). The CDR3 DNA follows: TGTGCCAGCAGCTTTCTCCCTGAGCGGAATTCACCCCTCCACTTT. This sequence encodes CASSFLPERNSPLHF. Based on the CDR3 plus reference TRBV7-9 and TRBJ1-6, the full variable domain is DTGVSQNPRHKITKRGQNVTFRCDPISEHNRLYWYRQTLGQGPEFLTYFQNEAQLEKSRLLSDRFSAERPKGSFSTLEIQRTEQGDSAMYLCASSFLPERNSPLHFGNGTRLTVT.